These 21 T cell receptor beta chains share one sample of origin, sequenced in a study of blood T cell repertoires in COVID-19. Repertoires were generated with immunoSEQ multiplex PCR, while TCRdb's copy carries only in-frame clones and drops some. The data hold about 530,000 clones, with about 88% observed a single time. The material sequenced was peripheral blood. The receptor source for this set is a woman in her forties or fifties with COVID-19, enrolled during active disease.

The chain combines TRBV6-4 with TRBJ2-2, with D perhaps TRBD2 (5 bases). The CDR3 loop spans 14 amino acids. CDR1 is MRHNA, CDR2 SNTAGT, per germline. Deletions cut 2 bases from V and 5 bases from J, with 9 bases between. CDR3 amino acids: CASSDDRGTGELFF. CDR3 nucleotides: TGTGCCAGCAGTGACGATCGGGGAACCGGGGAGCTGTTTTTT.

The chain uses TRBV4-2 and TRBJ2-3; 8 nucleotides agree with TRBD2. The CDR3 covers 16 residues. V was clipped by 0 bases and J by 3 bases; unmatched bases: 5. The germline V gene encodes CDR1 LGHNA and CDR2 YNFKEQ. DNA of the CDR3: TGTGCCAGCAGCCAAGAAGGGACTAGGTCAACAGATACGCAGTATTTT. It is translated as CASSQEGTRSTDTQYF.

The chain couples TRBV5-6 to TRBJ2-7, with no clear D. Germline V gene lookup returns CDR1 SGHDT and CDR2 YYEEEE. The CDR3 contains 13 residues. V was pared by 0 bases and J by 3 bases, with 7 bases between. The CDR3 DNA follows: TGTGCCAGCAGCTTGGGACGGAGCTACGAGCAGTACTTC. Amino acids: CASSLGRSYEQYF.

This clone has just one count. This sequence joins TRBV6-1 and TRBJ1-1; 12 bases line up with TRBD1. V lost 4 bases and J lost 5; bases outside the gene matches: 11. The CDR3 has 17 amino acids. Germline V lookup: CDR1 MNHNS, CDR2 SASEGT. The CDR3 region is CASSGSPGQGARTEAFF. The CDR3 nucleotides read TGTGCCAGCAGTGGAAGCCCGGGACAGGGGGCTCGGACTGAAGCTTTCTTT.

This chain links TRBV5-5 with TRBJ1-1; 9 bases line up with TRBD1. The CDR3 extends over 15 amino acids. The ends lost 4 bases at V and 10 bases at J; junction bases unmatched: 14. Germline values: CDR1 SGHKS, CDR2 YYEKEE (reference sequence). The CDR3 reads CASSPSPDRGLRAFF. CDR3 coding DNA: TGTGCCAGCAGCCCCTCCCCGGACAGGGGATTAAGAGCTTTCTTT.

This chain uses TRBV30 with TRBJ1-4; TRBD1 aligns across 7 bases. J gave up 7 bases and V 2 bases, and 4 bases lay outside the gene matches. This CDR3 is 13 amino acids long. Germline V gene lookup returns CDR1 GTSNPN and CDR2 SVGIG (reference sequence). This chain's CDR3 is CAWSTGTVEKLFF. Written as DNA, the CDR3 is TGTGCCTGGAGTACAGGGACAGTTGAAAAACTGTTTTTT.

This chain joins TRBV6-5 and TRBJ1-2; 10 nucleotides match TRBD1. V shed 6 bases and J 6 bases; nucleotides not matched to a gene: 4. The CDR3 has 13 residues. Germline V gives CDR1 MNHEY, CDR2 SVGAGI. The CDR3 reads CASRAGTGDGYTF. The CDR3 DNA reads as TGTGCCAGCAGGGCCGGGACAGGGGATGGCTACACCTTC.

The chain links TRBV30 to TRBJ1-1; 11 nucleotides align to TRBD1. The CDR3 is 13 amino acids. CDR1 is GTSNPN and CDR2 is SVGIG in the germline V gene (reference sequence). V lost 3 bases, J lost 5 bases, and 2 bases stayed unmatched. Written as DNA, the CDR3 is TGTGCCTGGAGCGGACAGGGGGCAACTGAAGCTTTCTTT. Its translation is CAWSGQGATEAFF.

In the case of this clone: This CDR3 is also generated by other DNA sequences in the sample. The CDR3: CASSEDRGTDTQYF. The CDR3 DNA reads TGTGCCAGCAGTGAAGACAGGGGCACAGATACGCAGTATTTT. The chain couples TRBV2 to TRBJ2-3, with D perhaps matching TRBD1 (6 bases). V lost 1 base and J lost 1, with 6 bases in between. The CDR3 is 14 residues long. Per the germline V gene, CDR1 is SNHLY and CDR2 is FYNNEI.

Only a few counts were recorded for this clone. This chain joins TRBV2 and TRBJ1-2; 9 bases align to TRBD1. This CDR3 is built from 14 residues. V was pared by 6 bases and J by 8 bases, with 10 bases of the junction left unmatched. Germline values: CDR1 SNHLY, CDR2 FYNNEI. CDR3 protein: CASRPGQGFGGYTF. The CDR3 DNA follows: TGTGCCAGCAGGCCGGGACAGGGCTTTGGAGGCTACACCTTC. Full variable domain (missing parts from reference TRBV2 and TRBJ1-2): EPEVTQTPSHQVTQMGQEVILRCVPISNHLYFYWYRQILGQKVEFLVSFYNNEISEKSEIFDDQFSVERPDGSNFTLKIRSTKLEDSAMYFCASRPGQGFGGYTFGSGTRLTVV.

The rearrangement uses TRBV7-9 and TRBJ1-5, with D possibly matching TRBD1 (6 bases). Germline loops: CDR1 SEHNR, CDR2 FQNEAQ (reference sequence). The length of the CDR3 is 15 residues. V lost 4 bases, J lost 5 bases, and 15 bases lay in between. Here the CDR3 reads CASSSWKQGHQPQHF. CDR3 DNA sequence: TGTGCCAGCAGCTCCTGGAAACAGGGTCATCAGCCCCAGCATTTT.

The chain couples TRBV24-1 to TRBJ2-7, with 11 bases aligning to TRBD1. Germline trimming cut 6 bases from V and 5 bases from J; bases unmatched to any gene: 8. CDR3 length: 15 amino acids. The germline V gene has CDR1 KGHDR and CDR2 SFDVKD. The CDR3: CATSTPDRGLDEQYF. CDR3 nucleotides: TGTGCCACCAGTACCCCGGACAGGGGGCTCGACGAGCAGTACTTC.

The rearrangement uses TRBV27 and TRBJ1-6; D is unclear. The CDR3 runs to 13 residues. Germline lookup yields CDR1 MNHEY and CDR2 SMNVEV (reference sequence). V lost 4 bases to trimming and J lost 9 bases, with 10 bases between them. The CDR3 region has the DNA TGTGCCAGCAGTTCCGATAGGAGTTCACCCCTCCACTTT. Its translation: CASSSDRSSPLHF.

Only a few counts were recorded for this clone. The chain couples TRBV5-6 to TRBJ1-2; no definite D call. The CDR3 is 13 amino acids. Trimming cost V 0 bases and J 0 bases, with 3 bases left between them. The V gene's germline CDR1 is SGHDT and CDR2 YYEEEE. The CDR3 is CASSLAANYGYTF. CDR3 in DNA: TGTGCCAGCAGCTTGGCAGCTAACTATGGCTACACCTTC.

This clone has a handful of counts. The V gene is TRBV30, the J gene TRBJ1-5; weak D call: TRBD1 (5 bases). There are 13 residues in the CDR3. The V gene lost 1 base and the J gene lost 6 bases, with 10 bases spanning the gap. Germline V lookup: CDR1 GTSNPN, CDR2 SVGIG (reference sequence). In DNA, the CDR3 is TGTGCCTGGAGTGGGGGCCCTCGTCAGCCCCAGCATTTT. It specifies CAWSGGPRQPQHF.

With respect to this clone: Other DNA sequences in the sample encode the same CDR3. The genes are TRBV2 and TRBJ1-1; D might be TRBD1 (6 bases). The CDR3 extends over 14 amino acids. Trimming took off 3 bases at V and 1 base at J, with 9 bases between the two ends. Germline CDR1 is SNHLY and CDR2 is FYNNEI. DNA for the CDR3: TGTGCCAGCAGTGAGGGCAGGGGGAACACTGAAGCTTTCTTT. Translating gives CASSEGRGNTEAFF.

This chain links TRBV6-5 with TRBJ1-6, with TRBD1 as a possible D gene (6 bases). CDR3 size: 16 residues. CDR1 is MNHEY and CDR2 is SVGAGI in the germline V gene. V dropped 2 bases and J dropped 6 bases, with 14 bases sitting between them. Here the CDR3 DNA reads TGTGCCAGCAGTTACGTATGGGACATACGTAATTCACCCCTCCACTTT. It specifies CASSYVWDIRNSPLHF.

The rearrangement joins TRBV14 to TRBJ1-2, with 7 bases fitting TRBD1. Germline CDR1 reads SGHDN; CDR2 reads FVKESK. CDR3 length: 13 amino acids. Losses at the gene ends were 4 bases for V and 4 bases for J; bases not matched to a gene: 3. The CDR3 sequence is CASSPTGTYGYTF. CDR3 in DNA: TGTGCCAGCAGCCCGACAGGGACCTATGGCTACACCTTC.

Comment on this clone: At one end, the junction sequence differs from germline, possibly due to a read error. This chain links TRBV29-1 with TRBJ2-7; D gene ambiguous. CDR1 and CDR2 from the germline V gene are SQVTM and ANQGSEA. The CDR3 sequence is 12 residues long. For the CDR3, the DNA is TGCAGCGTTGTACTTAGCTTCGACGAGCGGTACTTC. It translates to CSVVLSFDERYF.

The J gene is TRBJ2-1, the V gene TRBV9, with TRBD1 matching over 8 bases. The CDR3 consists of 15 residues. Germline V gene data show CDR1 as SGDLS and CDR2 as YYNGEE. V was pared by 4 bases and J by 2 bases, with 5 bases of the junction left unmatched. Here the CDR3 reads CASSSTGGAYNEQFF. CDR3 DNA: TGTGCCAGCAGCTCAACAGGGGGTGCCTACAATGAGCAGTTCTTC.

This clone was observed a single time. This sequence joins TRBV29-1 and TRBJ2-7; the D gene is possibly TRBD1 (7 bases). V lost 4 bases and J lost 6, with 22 bases in between. The CDR3 sequence is 15 residues long. CDR1 and CDR2 from the germline V gene are SQVTM and ANQGSEA. CDR3 residues: CSVGGSSAGGGEQYF. The CDR3 nucleotides are TGCAGCGTTGGGGGCTCCTCTGCAGGGGGAGGCGAGCAGTACTTC.